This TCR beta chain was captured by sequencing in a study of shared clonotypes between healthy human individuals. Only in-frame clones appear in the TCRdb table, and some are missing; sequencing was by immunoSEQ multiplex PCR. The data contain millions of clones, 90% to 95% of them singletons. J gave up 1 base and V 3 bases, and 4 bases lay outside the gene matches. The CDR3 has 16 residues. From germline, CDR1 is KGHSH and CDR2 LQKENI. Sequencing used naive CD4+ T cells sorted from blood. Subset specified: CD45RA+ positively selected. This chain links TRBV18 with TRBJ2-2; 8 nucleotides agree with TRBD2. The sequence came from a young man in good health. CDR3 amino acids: CASSPPTSGNTGELFF. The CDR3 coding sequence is TGTGCCAGCTCACCCCCTACTAGCGGGAACACCGGGGAGCTGTTTTTT.